These T cell receptor beta chains were read from a single sample in a study of OX40 agonist ivuxolimab in advanced cancers. TCRdb's table, derived via immunoSEQ multiplex PCR, lists solely in-frame clones and lacks some. The table lists about 82,000 clones, 83% of them singletons, with approximately 0.78% in the top ten. Specimen: CD4+ or CD8+ T cells sorted from blood, collected in a trial of the OX40 agonist ivuxolimab. Source of these receptors: an adult with an advanced solid tumor such as melanoma, head and neck, liver or kidney cancer. Both conserved end residues are part of each CDR3. A D gene is named only where the DNA matches it firmly.

>TRBV27|NA|TRBJ1-2
CASSLRANYGYTF
>TRBV4-3|NA|TRBJ2-1
CASSQDSRPYNEQFF
>TRBV2|NA|TRBJ2-4
CASSRDLRGAKNIQYF
>TRBV6-8|TRBD1|TRBJ1-1
CASRRPTGMNTEAFF
>TRBV28|NA|TRBJ2-7
CASSFGTLYEQYF
>TRBV19|TRBD1|TRBJ1-5
CASTTLGQSNQPQHF
>TRBV2|NA|TRBJ1-5
CASSEYEPGIQPQHF
>TRBV4-3|NA|TRBJ2-5
CASSQEWFDYRFQETQYF
>TRBV7-2|NA|TRBJ2-1
CASSSLADNEQFF
>TRBV7-2|TRBD2|TRBJ2-7
CASSPSGSGGFKQYF
>TRBV5-5|NA|TRBJ1-3
CASSLAPGLSSGNTIYF
>TRBV7-3|NA|TRBJ2-1
CASSLTRTGMNEQFF
>TRBV19|NA|TRBJ1-5
CASRIGSSGPQHF
>TRBV5-6|NA|NA
CASSRISSYEQYF
>TRBV18|TRBD2|TRBJ2-7
CASSPPGTSGGYEQYF
>TRBV28|NA|TRBJ1-1
CASSPSWGEAFF
>TRBV11-2|TRBD1|TRBJ2-7
CASSRLGQGINEQYF
>TRBV19|NA|TRBJ2-7
CASKVGTGSSYEQYF
>TRBV7-3|NA|TRBJ2-1
CASSPGKPSYNEQFF
>TRBV2|NA|TRBJ2-2
CASSDSGILNTGELFF
>TRBV7-2|NA|TRBJ1-2
CASSPTGIGDGYTF
>TRBV7-2|NA|TRBJ1-5
CASSFENSNQPQHF
>TRBV5-1|TRBD2|TRBJ2-7
CASSLVSGGSYEQYF
>TRBV11-2|TRBD2|TRBJ2-1
CASSLRGAGGGGEQFF
>TRBV14|TRBD1|TRBJ1-5
CASSNDRGEPQHF
>TRBV19|NA|TRBJ2-7
CASSSVAASEQYF
>TRBV7-2|TRBD2|TRBJ2-3
CASSLGTLVGGGTDTQYF
>TRBV5-6|NA|TRBJ1-2
CASSLRGLRGGYTF
>TRBV5-1|NA|TRBJ2-2
CASSWTGTTNTGELFF
>TRBV11-2|TRBD1|TRBJ2-1
CASRPNRGIYNEQFF
>TRBV5-1|TRBD1|TRBJ1-4
CASSGTGTGVEKLFF
>TRBV6-5|TRBD1|TRBJ1-5
CASSYLRDSGLHF
>TRBV7-3|TRBD2|TRBJ2-5
CASSPNRAGRGETQYF
>TRBV18|TRBD1|TRBJ1-4
CASSRGQINEKLFF
>TRBV28|TRBD1|TRBJ1-2
CASSPNGQGANYGYTF
>TRBV7-9|NA|TRBJ1-4
CASSLALARGNEKLFF
>TRBV5-1|TRBD1|TRBJ2-5
CASSKGQVQETQYF
>TRBV9|NA|TRBJ2-1
CASSVAAGEQFF
>TRBV9|TRBD2|TRBJ2-3
CASSVDVGSGGARSDTQYF
>TRBV5-1|TRBD2|TRBJ2-2
CASSFTSGGANGELFF
>TRBV11-1|NA|TRBJ2-5
CASSLQPQETQYF